This T cell receptor (beta chain) was documented in a study of T cell repertoires in cytomegalovirus infection. Study in general: Indicated by public TCR beta signatures were CMV infection and matching HLA type.

Study-level results: Clonotype analysis showed dominance of the ex vivo response by HLA-C-restricted CMV-specific TCR beta clonotypes. Summed public TCR beta family frequency identified CMV carriers bearing the relevant HLA.

In the case of this clonotype: The antigen is not known.

Each CDR3 protein gets one entry after TCRdb re-called the reads with MiXCR. Altogether 500,000 to 600,000 distinct CDR3 sequences are present, more than 15% being singletons, with the ten largest covering roughly 25%. The clonotype was recovered from a human donor in good health (CMV status not recorded). Some clones in this sample may be carry-over from other donors' samples. Source material: CD8+ T cells from PBMCs.

The CDR3 here is CSARIPSGLSYEQYF. CDR3 coding DNA: TGCAGTGCTAGAATCCCTAGCGGGCTCTCCTACGAGCAGTACTTC. The rearrangement links TRBV20-1 to TRBJ2-7, with 8 bases that match TRBD2. Germline CDR1 and CDR2: DFQATT and SNEGSKA (reference sequence). The CDR3 is 15 amino acids. The V gene end was trimmed by 2 bases and the J gene end by 0 bases; junction bases not matched to a gene: 6.